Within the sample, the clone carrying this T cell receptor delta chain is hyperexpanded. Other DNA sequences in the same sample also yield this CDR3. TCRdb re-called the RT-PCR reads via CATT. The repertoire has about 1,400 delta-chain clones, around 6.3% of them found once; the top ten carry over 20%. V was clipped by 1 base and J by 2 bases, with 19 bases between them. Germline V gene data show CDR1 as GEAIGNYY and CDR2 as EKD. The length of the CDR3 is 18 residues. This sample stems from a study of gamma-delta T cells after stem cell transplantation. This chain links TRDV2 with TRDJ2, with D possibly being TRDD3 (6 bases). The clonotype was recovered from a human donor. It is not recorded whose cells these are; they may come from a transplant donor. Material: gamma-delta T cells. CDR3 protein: CACDTLGTTDPLTAQLFF. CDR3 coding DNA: TGTGCCTGTGACACTCTGGGGACCACGGACCCCTTGACAGCACAACTCTTCTTT.